The 13 T cell receptor beta chains in this list originate from one sample, sequenced in a study of blood T cell repertoires in COVID-19. Repertoires were generated with immunoSEQ multiplex PCR, while TCRdb's copy carries only in-frame clones and drops some. The sample yields about 180,000 clones, 75% to 90% seen once. Material: PBMCs or T cells enriched from blood (not recorded which). Every receptor here comes from a woman between 40 and 50 years old with acute COVID-19.

V gene TRBV5-4 combines with J gene TRBJ1-6, with TRBD1 as a possible D gene (6 bases). The germline CDR1 and CDR2 sequences are SGHNT and YYREEE (reference sequence). This CDR3 spans 15 amino acids. V was pared by 1 base and J by 5 bases, with 10 bases between. The CDR3 protein is CASSLWQGNNSPLHF. The DNA for the CDR3 is TGTGCCAGCAGCTTGTGGCAGGGGAATAATTCACCCCTCCACTTT. The full variable domain, with the rest looked up from reference TRBV5-4 and TRBJ1-6, is ETGVTQSPTHLIKTRGQQVTLRCSSQSGHNTVSWYQQALGQGPQFIFQYYREEENGRGNFPPRFSGLQFPNYSSELNVNALELDDSALYLCASSLWQGNNSPLHFGNGTRLTVT.

The chain couples TRBV4-3 to TRBJ1-4; D possibly corresponds to TRBD1 (6 bases). Germline CDR1 is LGHNA and CDR2 is YSLEER. With 0 bases removed from V and 4 bases from J, the gap between germline ends came to 15 bases. This CDR3 has 17 residues. The CDR3 DNA reads TGCGCCAGCAGCCAAGATCTCGCGACAGGCCTTAATGAAAAACTGTTTTTT. This translates into CASSQDLATGLNEKLFF.

This rearrangement joins TRBV27 to TRBJ2-3; 10 bases match TRBD2. Germline V lookup: CDR1 MNHEY, CDR2 SMNVEV (reference sequence). V lost 6 bases and J lost 1; bases outside the gene matches: 7. The length of the CDR3 is 16 residues. The CDR3 sequence is CASRLSGGAGTDTQYF. In nucleotides, the CDR3 is TGTGCCAGCAGGCTCAGCGGGGGGGCCGGCACAGATACGCAGTATTTT.

The CDR3 nucleotides read TGTGCCAGCAGCACCCAGTTCGAGCAGTACTTC. It is translated as CASSTQFEQYF. The V call is TRBV6-5, the J call TRBJ2-7; D is undetermined. The CDR3 extends over 11 amino acids. Trimming left V 6 bases short and J 6 bases short, with 9 bases between. Per the germline V gene, CDR1 is MNHEY and CDR2 is SVGAGI.

The chain couples TRBV4-3 to TRBJ1-3; the match to TRBD1 covers 7 bases. This CDR3 comprises 14 residues. V trimming: 4 bases; J trimming: 4 bases; junction bases outside the gene matches: 4. CDR1 is LGHNA, CDR2 YSLEER, per germline. CDR3 DNA: TGCGCCAGCAGCCGGGGGACAGAGGGAAACACCATATATTTT. Its protein product is CASSRGTEGNTIYF.

The chain carries TRBV28 and TRBJ2-7; a possible D gene is TRBD1 (7 bases). This CDR3 spans 13 amino acids. The germline gives CDR1 MDHEN, CDR2 SYDVKM. The ends were cut back, 11 bases at V and 6 bases at J, with 20 bases in the middle. The CDR3, as DNA: TGTGCCGCCGAGGGGGCAGGGAGGCGCGAGCAGTACTTC. Amino acid sequence: CAAEGAGRREQYF.

The rearrangement uses TRBV18 and TRBJ2-1, with 14 bases lining up with TRBD2. Unmatched junction bases numbered 9, after V lost 3 bases and J lost 2 bases. This CDR3 is built from 19 residues. Germline V gene sequence: CDR1 KGHSH, CDR2 LQKENI. In DNA, the CDR3 is TGTGCCAGCTCACCCGCCGGGACTAGCGGGAGTTTCGCCTACAATGAGCAGTTCTTC. It yields the protein CASSPAGTSGSFAYNEQFF.

The chain is built from TRBV30 and TRBJ2-2; the match to TRBD1 covers 8 bases. CDR1 and CDR2 from the germline V gene are GTSNPN and SVGIG (reference sequence). This CDR3 has 16 residues. V lost 7 bases and J lost 1; bases outside the gene matches: 11. The CDR3 coding sequence is TGTGCCTCTTTGACAGGGGCCTCCTTGAACACCGGGGAGCTGTTTTTT. Protein product: CASLTGASLNTGELFF.

The chain joins TRBV5-5 to TRBJ2-7; a possible D gene is TRBD1 (5 bases). This CDR3 region has 15 residues. Germline V gene sequence: CDR1 SGHKS, CDR2 YYEKEE (reference sequence). The germline V and J ends were trimmed by 1 base and 1 base, with 12 bases remaining between them. The chain's CDR3 is CASSLWAGQSYEQYF. The CDR3, as DNA: TGTGCCAGCAGCTTGTGGGCAGGGCAATCCTACGAGCAGTACTTC.

This clone was recorded only once. The chain employs TRBV5-4 and TRBJ2-7; TRBD1 aligns across 8 bases. The ends lost 4 bases at V and 2 bases at J; junction bases unmatched: 11. This CDR3 spans 16 amino acids. The germline V gene encodes CDR1 SGHNT and CDR2 YYREEE (reference sequence). CDR3 sequence (DNA): TGTGCCAGCAGCCGAAGCGACGGGACAGGACCCTACGAGCAGTACTTC. Residues: CASSRSDGTGPYEQYF.

V usage is TRBV7-3 and J usage is TRBJ2-1; TRBD1 agrees at 8 bases. CDR1 is SGHTA and CDR2 is FQGTGA in the germline V gene. V was pared by 6 bases and J by 7 bases, with 5 bases of the junction left unmatched. This CDR3 contains 13 residues. CDR3 amino acids: CASSPDRGNEQFF. CDR3 sequence (DNA): TGTGCCAGCAGTCCCGACAGGGGTAATGAGCAGTTCTTC.

This chain links TRBV11-3 with TRBJ2-7, with 12 nucleotides matching TRBD1. V shed 1 base and J 5 bases; nucleotides not matched to a gene: 3. From germline, CDR1 is SGHNT and CDR2 YENEEA. The CDR3 spans 15 residues. The CDR3 loop reads CASSLGGTGGHEQYF. As DNA, the CDR3 is TGTGCCAGCAGCTTAGGCGGGACAGGGGGCCACGAGCAGTACTTC.

V usage is TRBV4-1 and J usage is TRBJ1-1, with 11 bases lining up with TRBD1. Germline V lookup: CDR1 MGHRA, CDR2 YSYEKL. The CDR3 runs to 16 residues. V lost 0 bases and J lost 4; bases outside the gene matches: 4. CDR3 DNA: TGCGCCAGCAGCCAAGATCTGGGACAGGGGGGCACTGAAGCTTTCTTT. It codes for CASSQDLGQGGTEAFF.